Listed below are T cell receptor beta chains from one sample, sequenced in a study of T cell responses to AZD1222 COVID-19 vaccine. Clones were read by immunoSEQ multiplex PCR, and TCRdb kept only the in-frame ones, dropping some. The data show 80,000 to 95,000 clones, with roughly 88% seen just once and roughly 4.3% held by the top ten. The specimen was peripheral blood, collected on day 0 of MenACWY control vaccination. These receptors came from an adult in good health. Both conserved end residues are part of each CDR3. The D gene is left open where the match is weak. Clone size, where shown, is once, few, many, or a class for clones that have expanded.

CDR3 protein | CDR3 DNA | D gene | CDR3 length | J gene | clone size | V gene
CASIPSGPGGYNEQFF | TGTGCCAGCATCCCTAGCGGCCCGGGAGGTTACAATGAGCAGTTCTTC | TRBD2 | 16 | TRBJ2-1 | - | TRBV11-2
CASSLNRVGTEAFF | TGTGCCAGCAGCTTAAACAGGGTAGGCACTGAAGCTTTCTTT | - | 14 | TRBJ1-1 | - | TRBV7-3
CSASSQRGYEQYF | TGCAGTGCTAGTAGCCAGCGGGGGTACGAGCAGTACTTC | TRBD2 | 13 | TRBJ2-7 | - | TRBV20-1
CATSRPTARGNQPQHF | TGTGCCACCAGCAGACCGACGGCAAGGGGCAATCAGCCCCAGCATTTT | - | 16 | TRBJ1-5 | - | TRBV15
CASTMLNTEAFF | TGTGCCAGCACAATGTTGAACACTGAAGCTTTCTTT | - | 12 | TRBJ1-1 | - | TRBV6-1
CASSFTGDNEQFF | TGTGCCAGCAGTTTCACAGGGGACAATGAGCAGTTCTTC | TRBD1 | 13 | TRBJ2-1 | - | TRBV6-5
CASSGTGDNQPQHF | TGTGCCAGCAGTGGGACAGGGGACAATCAGCCCCAGCATTTT | TRBD1 | 14 | TRBJ1-5 | few | TRBV2
CASSQGGPDSSHNSPLHF | TGTGCCAGCAGCCAAGGTGGCCCGGACAGCTCTCATAATTCACCCCTCCACTTT | - | 18 | TRBJ1-6 | - | TRBV3-1/TRBV3-2
CASSDSSGSAGYTF | TGTGCCAGCAGTGATAGTAGTGGGTCGGCGGGCTACACCTTC | - | 14 | TRBJ1-2 | - | TRBV6-1
CASSFPRLAGDLDTQYF | TGTGCCAGCAGTTTTCCCAGACTAGCGGGAGACCTGGATACGCAGTATTTT | TRBD2 | 17 | TRBJ2-3 | - | TRBV28
CASSPQGGTDTQYF | TGTGCCAGCAGCCCACAGGGGGGGACAGATACGCAGTATTTT | - | 14 | TRBJ2-3 | - | TRBV7-9
CASDGQGNGEQFF | TGTGCCAGCGATGGACAGGGGAACGGTGAGCAGTTCTTC | TRBD1 | 13 | TRBJ2-1 | - | TRBV19
CASSSGTGRNYGYTF | TGTGCCAGCAGCTCCGGGACAGGGAGGAACTATGGCTACACCTTC | TRBD1 | 15 | TRBJ1-2 | - | TRBV28
CASGYGDTEAFF | TGTGCTAGTGGTTATGGTGACACTGAAGCTTTCTTT | - | 12 | TRBJ1-1 | - | TRBV12-5
CASSQVVQRYGYTF | TGTGCCAGCAGCCAAGTGGTGCAGCGATATGGCTACACCTTC | - | 14 | TRBJ1-2 | - | TRBV3-1/TRBV3-2
CASSGGFGGGETQYF | TGTGCCAGCAGCGGGGGATTTGGGGGCGGAGAGACCCAGTACTTC | - | 15 | TRBJ2-5 | - | TRBV6-5
CASSLVGYEQYF | TGTGCCAGCAGCTTGGTTGGCTACGAGCAGTACTTC | - | 12 | TRBJ2-7 | - | TRBV5-4
CASSYGVGSSQETQYF | TGTGCCAGCAGTTACGGGGTTGGGTCGTCCCAAGAGACCCAGTACTTC | - | 16 | TRBJ2-5 | - | TRBV6-2/TRBV6-3
CASSSTGAGNTIYF | TGTGCCAGCAGCTCTACAGGGGCTGGAAACACCATATATTTT | TRBD1 | 14 | TRBJ1-3 | - | TRBV11-2
CASSIIDSNQPQHF | TGTGCCAGTAGTATAATAGACAGCAATCAGCCCCAGCATTTT | - | 14 | TRBJ1-5 | once | TRBV19
CASSPDRVRLFF | TGTGCCAGCAGCCCCGACAGGGTTCGACTGTTTTTT | TRBD1 | 12 | TRBJ1-4 | medium-sized | TRBV5-4
CATSPGQVFSSGNTIYF | TGTGCCACCAGTCCGGGACAGGTCTTTTCCTCTGGAAACACCATATATTTT | TRBD1 | 17 | TRBJ1-3 | - | TRBV15
CASSSDRGNQPQHF | TGTGCCAGCAGCTCGGACAGGGGAAATCAGCCCCAGCATTTT | TRBD1 | 14 | TRBJ1-5 | - | TRBV2
CASSAEGVSSDTQYF | TGTGCCAGCAGCGCGGAGGGGGTATCATCAGATACGCAGTATTTT | - | 15 | TRBJ2-3 | - | TRBV9
CASGEGRTIDNEQFF | TGTGCCAGCGGCGAGGGACGGACAATTGACAATGAGCAGTTCTTC | - | 15 | TRBJ2-1 | once | TRBV6-5
CASSLWDGIYGYTF | TGTGCCAGCAGCTTATGGGACGGCATCTATGGCTACACCTTC | - | 14 | TRBJ1-2 | - | TRBV5-4
CASSLGQGAGYEQYF | TGTGCCAGCAGCTTGGGCCAGGGGGCAGGGTACGAGCAGTACTTC | TRBD1 | 15 | TRBJ2-7 | - | TRBV5-4
CASSHHRENTEAFF | TGTGCCAGCAGTCACCACAGGGAAAACACTGAAGCTTTCTTT | - | 14 | TRBJ1-1 | - | TRBV6-6
CASNLRGRVSEAFF | TGTGCCAGCAATCTCCGGGGCAGGGTCTCTGAAGCTTTCTTT | - | 14 | TRBJ1-1 | - | TRBV28
CASSEIGVGNQPQHF | TGTGCCAGCAGTGAAATTGGAGTGGGCAATCAGCCCCAGCATTTT | - | 15 | TRBJ1-5 | - | TRBV6-1
CASSLGGVAEITDTQYF | TGTGCCAGCAGCCTAGGGGGGGTAGCGGAGATCACAGATACGCAGTATTTT | - | 17 | TRBJ2-3 | - | TRBV25-1
CASREQRNTEAFF | TGCGCCAGCAGGGAACAGCGGAACACTGAAGCTTTCTTT | - | 13 | TRBJ1-1 | - | TRBV10-1
CSASVGDTYEQYF | TGCAGTGCTAGTGTGGGGGACACCTACGAGCAGTACTTC | - | 13 | TRBJ2-7 | - | TRBV20-1
CASSFRDPGNEQFF | TGTGCCAGCAGTTTCCGGGATCCGGGGAATGAGCAGTTCTTC | - | 14 | TRBJ2-1 | - | TRBV27
CASTGQDPNYGYTF | TGTGCCAGCACGGGACAGGACCCTAACTATGGCTACACCTTC | TRBD1 | 14 | TRBJ1-2 | - | TRBV6-5
CASSVQGGNEKLFF | TGTGCCAGCAGCGTACAAGGGGGGAATGAAAAACTGTTTTTT | - | 14 | TRBJ1-4 | - | TRBV9
CASSLGGNQETQYF | TGTGCCAGCAGCTTAGGGGGTAACCAAGAGACCCAGTACTTC | - | 14 | TRBJ2-5 | - | TRBV11-3
CAMSQGEDTGELFF | TGTGCCATGTCTCAGGGAGAAGACACCGGGGAGCTGTTTTTT | - | 14 | TRBJ2-2 | few | TRBV10-3
CATADRDDQPQHF | TGTGCCACCGCGGACAGGGATGATCAGCCCCAGCATTTT | TRBD1 | 13 | TRBJ1-5 | - | TRBV24-1
CASSLTATEAFF | TGTGCCAGCAGCTTAACGGCGACTGAAGCTTTCTTT | - | 12 | TRBJ1-1 | once | TRBV7-9
CAGGEETQYF | TGTGCCGGGGGGGAGGAGACCCAGTACTTC | TRBD2 | 10 | TRBJ2-5 | - | TRBV6-5
CASSPPPGLAGEGQETQYF | TGTGCCAGCAGCCCACCACCGGGACTAGCGGGAGAAGGCCAAGAGACCCAGTACTTC | TRBD2 | 19 | TRBJ2-5 | - | TRBV7-9
CASRSNPQGGSYNEQFF | TGTGCCAGCAGATCAAACCCCCAGGGCGGCTCCTACAATGAGCAGTTCTTC | - | 17 | TRBJ2-1 | - | TRBV5-4
CASSYFPTSGRVDTQYF | TGTGCCAGCAGTTACTTCCCGACTAGCGGGAGGGTGGATACGCAGTATTTT | TRBD2 | 17 | TRBJ2-3 | - | TRBV6-2/TRBV6-3
CASSIQQGNEQYF | TGTGCCAGTAGTATACAACAGGGAAACGAGCAGTACTTC | - | 13 | TRBJ2-7 | - | TRBV19
CASSPYVRGRQFF | TGTGCCAGCAGCCCCTACGTAAGGGGCAGGCAGTTCTTC | - | 13 | TRBJ2-1 | - | TRBV5-8
CASSPGPPPDTQYF | TGTGCCAGCAGTCCGGGACCCCCGCCAGATACGCAGTATTTT | - | 14 | TRBJ2-3 | once | TRBV2
CASSYANSNQPQHF | TGTGCCAGCAGTTACGCCAATAGCAATCAGCCCCAGCATTTT | - | 14 | TRBJ1-5 | - | TRBV6-5
CASSLTKSTEAFF | TGTGCCAGCAGCTTGACCAAGAGCACTGAAGCTTTCTTT | - | 13 | TRBJ1-1 | once | TRBV7-9
CATSEYGRGTGELFF | TGTGCCACCAGTGAATATGGGAGGGGCACCGGGGAGCTGTTTTTT | TRBD2 | 15 | TRBJ2-2 | - | TRBV24-1
CASSRQGYNSPLHF | TGTGCCAGCAGTCGACAGGGGTATAATTCACCCCTCCACTTT | TRBD1 | 14 | TRBJ1-6 | - | TRBV7-2
CASILDRDRAYEQYF | TGTGCCAGCATCCTTGACAGGGACCGCGCCTACGAGCAGTACTTC | TRBD1 | 15 | TRBJ2-7 | once | TRBV27
CASSFLYNEQFF | TGTGCCAGCAGTTTTTTGTACAATGAGCAGTTCTTC | - | 12 | TRBJ2-1 | - | TRBV27
CASGGGLYEQYF | TGTGCCAGCGGGGGGGGGCTCTACGAGCAGTACTTC | - | 12 | TRBJ2-7 | - | TRBV6-5
CASSKREVNTEAFF | TGTGCCAGTAGTAAGCGAGAGGTGAACACTGAAGCTTTCTTT | - | 14 | TRBJ1-1 | - | TRBV19
CASRPLDRQHTEAFF | TGCGCCAGCCGTCCCTTGGACAGGCAGCACACTGAAGCTTTCTTT | TRBD1 | 15 | TRBJ1-1 | - | TRBV5-1
CASSGYYTDTQYF | TGTGCCAGCAGTGGGTATTACACAGATACGCAGTATTTT | - | 13 | TRBJ2-3 | - | TRBV2
CASTATGAATNEKLFF | TGTGCCAGTACCGCGACAGGGGCTGCAACTAATGAAAAACTGTTTTTT | TRBD1 | 16 | TRBJ1-4 | - | TRBV19
CASSSDRVMPQHF | TGTGCCAGCAGTTCGGACAGGGTCATGCCCCAGCATTTT | TRBD1 | 13 | TRBJ1-5 | few | TRBV27